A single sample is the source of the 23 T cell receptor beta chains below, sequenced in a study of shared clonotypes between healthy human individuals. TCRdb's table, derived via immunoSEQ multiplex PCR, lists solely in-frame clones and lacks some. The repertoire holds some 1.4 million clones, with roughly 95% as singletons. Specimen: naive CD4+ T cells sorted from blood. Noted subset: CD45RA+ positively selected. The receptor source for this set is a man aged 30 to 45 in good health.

In DNA form, the CDR3 reads TGTGCCAGCAGCGATTGGGGACAGGGTAGCACTGAAGCTTTCTTT. Amino acids: CASSDWGQGSTEAFF. The chain combines TRBV7-9 with TRBJ1-1; 9 bases map to TRBD1. CDR1 is SEHNR, CDR2 FQNEAQ, per germline (reference sequence). V was pared by 5 bases and J by 4 bases, with 8 bases of the junction left unmatched. The CDR3 spans 15 residues. Full variable domain (outside the CDR3, taken from reference TRBV7-9 and TRBJ1-1): DTGVSQNPRHKITKRGQNVTFRCDPISEHNRLYWYRQTLGQGPEFLTYFQNEAQLEKSRLLSDRFSAERPKGSFSTLEIQRTEQGDSAMYLCASSDWGQGSTEAFFGQGTRLTVV.

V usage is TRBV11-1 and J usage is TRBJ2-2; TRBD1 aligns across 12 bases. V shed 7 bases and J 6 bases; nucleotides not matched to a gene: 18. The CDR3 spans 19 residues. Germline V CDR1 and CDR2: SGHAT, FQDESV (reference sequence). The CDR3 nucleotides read TGTGCCAGCACCTCCCTCAGCCGGCGGGACAGGGGGCGCCCCGGGGAGCTGTTTTTT. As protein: CASTSLSRRDRGRPGELFF.

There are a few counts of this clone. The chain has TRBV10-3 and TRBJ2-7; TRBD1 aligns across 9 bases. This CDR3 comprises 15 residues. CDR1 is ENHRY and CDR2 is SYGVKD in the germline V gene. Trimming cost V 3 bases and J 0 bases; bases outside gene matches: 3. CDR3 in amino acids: CAISDSDRGSYEQYF. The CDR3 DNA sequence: TGTGCCATCAGTGACTCGGACAGGGGCTCCTACGAGCAGTACTTC.

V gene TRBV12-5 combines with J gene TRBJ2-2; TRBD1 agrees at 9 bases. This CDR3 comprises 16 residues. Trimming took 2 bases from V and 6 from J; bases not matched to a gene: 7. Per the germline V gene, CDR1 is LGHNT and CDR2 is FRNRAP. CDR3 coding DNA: TGTGCTAGTGGTTTGTGGCGGACAGGGGCCCCCGGGGAGCTGTTTTTT. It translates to CASGLWRTGAPGELFF.

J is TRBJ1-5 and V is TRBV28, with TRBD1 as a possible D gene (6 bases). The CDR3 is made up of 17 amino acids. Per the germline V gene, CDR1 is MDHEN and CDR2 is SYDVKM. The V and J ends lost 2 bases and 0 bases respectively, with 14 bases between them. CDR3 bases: TGTGCCAGCAGTTTACAGGGGCGGGCGACTAGCAATCAGCCCCAGCATTTT. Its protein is CASSLQGRATSNQPQHF.

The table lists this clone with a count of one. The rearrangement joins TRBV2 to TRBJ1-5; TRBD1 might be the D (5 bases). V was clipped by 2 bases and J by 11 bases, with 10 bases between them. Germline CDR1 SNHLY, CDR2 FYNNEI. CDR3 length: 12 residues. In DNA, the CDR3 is TGTGCCAGCAGTGAATTGCCGGGGGCCCAGCATTTT. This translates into CASSELPGAQHF.

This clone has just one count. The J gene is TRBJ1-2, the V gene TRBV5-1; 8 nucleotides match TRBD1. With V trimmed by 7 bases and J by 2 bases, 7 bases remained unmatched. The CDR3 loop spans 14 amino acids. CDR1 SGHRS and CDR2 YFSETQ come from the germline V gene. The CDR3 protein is CASATQGANYGYTF. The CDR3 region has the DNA TGCGCCAGCGCAACGCAGGGGGCGAACTATGGCTACACCTTC.

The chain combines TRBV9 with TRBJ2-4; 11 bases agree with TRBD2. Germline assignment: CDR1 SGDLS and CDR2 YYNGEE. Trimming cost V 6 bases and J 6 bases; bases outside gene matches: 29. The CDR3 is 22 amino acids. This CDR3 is CASTPTKSQGETSGTKRNIQYF. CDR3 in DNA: TGTGCCAGCACCCCCACTAAATCACAGGGAGAGACTAGCGGGACGAAAAGAAACATTCAGTACTTC.

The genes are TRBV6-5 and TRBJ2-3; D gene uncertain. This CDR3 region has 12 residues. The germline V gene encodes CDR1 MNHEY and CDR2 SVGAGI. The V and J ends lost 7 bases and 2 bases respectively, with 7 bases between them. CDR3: CASTSITDTQYF. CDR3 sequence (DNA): TGTGCCAGCACTTCCATCACAGATACGCAGTATTTT.

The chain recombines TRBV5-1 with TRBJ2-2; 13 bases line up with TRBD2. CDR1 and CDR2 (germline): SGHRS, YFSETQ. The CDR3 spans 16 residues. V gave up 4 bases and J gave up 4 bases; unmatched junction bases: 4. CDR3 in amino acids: CASSPGLAGATGELFF. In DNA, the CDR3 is TGCGCCAGCAGCCCCGGACTAGCGGGAGCCACCGGGGAGCTGTTTTTT.

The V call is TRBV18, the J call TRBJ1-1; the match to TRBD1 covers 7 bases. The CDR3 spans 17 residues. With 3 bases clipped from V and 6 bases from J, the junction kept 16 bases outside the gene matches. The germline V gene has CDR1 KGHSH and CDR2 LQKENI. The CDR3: CASSPHRSTGPFAEAFF. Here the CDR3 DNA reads TGTGCCAGCTCACCTCACAGGTCGACAGGGCCCTTTGCTGAAGCTTTCTTT.

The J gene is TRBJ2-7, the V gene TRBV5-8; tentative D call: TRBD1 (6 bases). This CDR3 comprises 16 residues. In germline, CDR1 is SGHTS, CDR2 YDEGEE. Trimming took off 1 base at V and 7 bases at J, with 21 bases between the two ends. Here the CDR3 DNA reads TGTGCCAGCAGCTTGTTCCGTGCCGGGACACCTAAGGAGCAGTACTTC. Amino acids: CASSLFRAGTPKEQYF.

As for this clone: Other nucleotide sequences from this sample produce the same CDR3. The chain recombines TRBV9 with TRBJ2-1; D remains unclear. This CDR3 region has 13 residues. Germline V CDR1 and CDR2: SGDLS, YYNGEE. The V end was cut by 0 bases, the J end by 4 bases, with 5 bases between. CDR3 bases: TGTGCCAGCAGCGTAGCCCAATACAATGAGCAGTTCTTC. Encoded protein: CASSVAQYNEQFF. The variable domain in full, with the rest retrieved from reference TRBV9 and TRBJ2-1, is DSGVTQTPKHLITATGQRVTLRCSPRSGDLSVYWYQQSLDQGLQFLIQYYNGEERAKGNILERFSAQQFPDLHSELNLSSLELGDSALYFCASSVAQYNEQFFGPGTRLTVL.

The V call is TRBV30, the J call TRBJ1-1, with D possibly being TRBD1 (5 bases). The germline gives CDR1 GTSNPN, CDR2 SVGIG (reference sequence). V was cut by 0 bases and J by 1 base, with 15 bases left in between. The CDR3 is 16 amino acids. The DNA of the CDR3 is TGTGCCTGGAGTGTACTTCCGGTCGGGGCGAACACTGAAGCTTTCTTT. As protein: CAWSVLPVGANTEAFF.

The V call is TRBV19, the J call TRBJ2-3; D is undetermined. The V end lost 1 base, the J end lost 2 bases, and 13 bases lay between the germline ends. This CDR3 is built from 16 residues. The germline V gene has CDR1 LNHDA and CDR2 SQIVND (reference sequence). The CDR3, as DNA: TGTGCCAGTAGTATAGTCCGAGGCGGAACCACAGATACGCAGTATTTT. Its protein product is CASSIVRGGTTDTQYF.

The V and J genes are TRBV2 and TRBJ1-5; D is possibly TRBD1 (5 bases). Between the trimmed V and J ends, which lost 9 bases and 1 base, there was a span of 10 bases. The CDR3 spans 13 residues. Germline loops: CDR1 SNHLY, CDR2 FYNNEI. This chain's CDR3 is CASTQGSNQPQHF. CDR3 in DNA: TGTGCCAGTACTCAGGGAAGCAATCAGCCCCAGCATTTT.

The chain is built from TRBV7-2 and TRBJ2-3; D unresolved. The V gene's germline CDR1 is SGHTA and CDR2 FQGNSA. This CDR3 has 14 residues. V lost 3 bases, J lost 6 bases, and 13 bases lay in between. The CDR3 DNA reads TGTGCCAGCAGCTTGACTGGTCCCCTTGATACGCAGTATTTT. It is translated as CASSLTGPLDTQYF. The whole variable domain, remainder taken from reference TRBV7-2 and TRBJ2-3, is GAGVSQSPSNKVTEKGKDVELRCDPISGHTALYWYRQSLGQGLEFLIYFQGNSAPDKSGLPSDRFSAERTGGSVSTLTIQRTQQEDSAVYLCASSLTGPLDTQYFGPGTRLTVL.

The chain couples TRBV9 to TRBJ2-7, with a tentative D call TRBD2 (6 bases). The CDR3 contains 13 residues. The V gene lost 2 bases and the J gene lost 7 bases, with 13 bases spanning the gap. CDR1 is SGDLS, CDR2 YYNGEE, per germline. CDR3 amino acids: CASSVGGAEEQYF. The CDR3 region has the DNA TGTGCCAGCAGCGTGGGGGGAGCGGAAGAGCAGTACTTC.

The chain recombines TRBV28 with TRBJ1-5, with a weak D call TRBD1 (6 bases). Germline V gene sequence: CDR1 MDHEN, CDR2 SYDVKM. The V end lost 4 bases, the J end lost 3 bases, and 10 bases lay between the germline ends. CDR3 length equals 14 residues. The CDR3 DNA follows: TGTGCCAGCAGTTCGGGACATACCAATCAGCCCCAGCATTTT. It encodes CASSSGHTNQPQHF.

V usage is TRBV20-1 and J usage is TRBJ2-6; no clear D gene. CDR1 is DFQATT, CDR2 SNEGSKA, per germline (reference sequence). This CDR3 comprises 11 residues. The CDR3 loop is CSPSGANVLTF. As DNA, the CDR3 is TGCAGCCCCTCTGGGGCCAACGTCCTGACTTTC.

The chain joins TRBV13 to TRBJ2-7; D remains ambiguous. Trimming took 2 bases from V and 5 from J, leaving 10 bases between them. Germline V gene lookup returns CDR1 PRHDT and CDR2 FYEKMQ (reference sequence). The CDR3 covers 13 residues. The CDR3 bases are TGTGCCAGCAGCTTAAAGGGCCGGGACGAGCAGTACTTC. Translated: CASSLKGRDEQYF.

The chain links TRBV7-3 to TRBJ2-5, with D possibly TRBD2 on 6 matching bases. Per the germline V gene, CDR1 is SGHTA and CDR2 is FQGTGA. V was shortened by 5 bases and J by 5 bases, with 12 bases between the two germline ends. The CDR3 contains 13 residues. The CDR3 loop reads CASSRRAGETQYF. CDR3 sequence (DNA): TGTGCCAGCAGCCGGAGGGCCGGGGAGACCCAGTACTTC.

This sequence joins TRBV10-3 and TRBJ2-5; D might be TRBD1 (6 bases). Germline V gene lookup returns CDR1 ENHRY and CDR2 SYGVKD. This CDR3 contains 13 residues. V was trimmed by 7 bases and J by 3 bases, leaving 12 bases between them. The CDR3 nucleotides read TGTGCCATCACTGCGGACAGCAAAGAGACCCAGTACTTC. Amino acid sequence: CAITADSKETQYF.